The T cell receptor beta chain under discussion was sequenced for a study of blood T cell repertoires in COVID-19 (dated by TCRdb to the early 2020s). Background for the entire study: Samples covering the acute and convalescent phases of COVID-19 were provided by collaborators in the United States, Italy and Spain. The samples were drawn from the first 160 participants of the ongoing ImmuneRACE study and from roughly 1,300 subjects provided by 6 global collaborators. The dataset comprised deeply sampled blood TCRbeta repertoires from subjects exposed to, actively infected with, or recovered from COVID-19. The repertoires were released in a freely available public database meant as a resource for research on the immune response to SARS-CoV-2. Where available, HLA class I and class II types were taken from metadata supplied by the sample provider and were not determined by assay-based typing. The material from the prospective study consisted of cDNA or gDNA derived from T cells, B-cell-depleted T cells, or PBMCs. A de-identified subject ID, COVID-19 status, age in years and sex were almost always included in the sample metadata.

On this clone itself: Its antigen is unknown. Per-nucleotide qualities are absent, and no much larger clonotype sits a single base away.

The immunoSEQ Assay, a bias-controlled multiplex PCR, was used to amplify TCRbeta CDR3 regions from genomic DNA. As for how the authors treated the data: Within the assay, amplification of reference gene primers was used to estimate how many nucleated cells each sample contained. To quantify the absolute abundance of each unique TCRbeta CDR3 rearrangement, sequence reads were collapsed and filtered. For each sample, productive Simpson clonality was calculated as the square root of Simpson's diversity index over productive rearrangements. TCRdb re-hosts the immuneACCESS table, in-frame sequences only. Its copies lack some clones; in the studies checked, an unresolved V gene accounts for under half of them, and the cause for the rest is not known. Clone size and V and J calls were adopted from that table, with D and trimming inferred from the DNA. Counted in this sample were some 340,000 clones; around 83% of them appeared once. Roughly 3% of the sample lies in the top ten.

The collaborating institutions used their own protocols to collect whole blood in K2EDTA tubes. For TCRbeta analysis, collaborator samples were shipped as frozen whole blood, as isolated PBMCs, or as DNA extracted from either sample type. On the study overall, not on this receptor specifically: The amount of clinical and demographic metadata varied by source and participant and was provided uncurated.

Trimming removed 6 bases from V and 6 bases from J; the gene matches leave 12 bases unexplained. The germline V gene sets CDR1 to MDHEN and CDR2 to SYDVKM. Including cysteine and phenylalanine, the CDR3 has 16 amino acids. The DNA shown is the 48-base CDR3, in frame from base 1. Input material: peripheral blood. This receptor was identified in a young man with active or convalescent COVID-19. The chain is encoded by TRBV28 joined to TRBJ1-1, and TRBD1 aligns with 11 junction nucleotides. DNA sequence: TGTGCCAGCAGCGAGGACAGGGGGCACAAGATTGCTGAAGCTTTCTTT. Its protein reads: CASSEDRGHKIAEAFF.